This TCR beta chain was sequenced for a study of cytomegalovirus exposure and HLA in healthy donors. Study conclusions and caveats: Across donors, most TCRs were seen rarely, yet some public ones were widespread.

The PCR was carried out with 60 Vbeta primers and 13 Jbeta primers. Produced via immunoSEQ multiplex PCR; TCRdb's table is partial and in-frame only. The sample shows roughly 140,000 clones, and 0.8% to 1% sits with its ten largest clones. Germline V CDR1 and CDR2: SGHVS, FNYEAQ. The CDR3 is 15 residues long. V was clipped by 4 bases and J by 3 bases; unmatched bases: 5. In the case of this clone: The antigen is unknown.

The sequenced material came from PBMCs. The V call is TRBV7-6, the J call TRBJ2-2; 7 bases map to TRBD2. This TCR was recovered from a male donor in good health and CMV-seronegative. The CDR3 DNA reads TGTGCCAGCAGCTCCCAGGGAGGGGACACCGGGGAGCTGTTTTTT. Protein product: CASSSQGGDTGELFF.